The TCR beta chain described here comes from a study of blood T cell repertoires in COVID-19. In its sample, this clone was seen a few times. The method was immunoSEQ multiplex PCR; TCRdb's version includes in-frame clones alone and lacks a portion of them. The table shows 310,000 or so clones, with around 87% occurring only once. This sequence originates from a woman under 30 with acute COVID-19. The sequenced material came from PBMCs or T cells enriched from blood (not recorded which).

CDR3 sequence reads: CASRGGSAPYEQYF. The DNA of the CDR3 is TGCGCCAGCAGGGGCGGGTCGGCCCCCTACGAGCAGTACTTC. The chain combines TRBV10-2 with TRBJ2-7, with D tentatively TRBD2 (5 bases). Germline V gives CDR1 WSHSY, CDR2 SAAADI. The CDR3 loop spans 14 amino acids. Trimming took 6 bases from V and 2 from J, leaving 14 bases between them.